The 14 T cell receptor beta chains reported below all come from one sample, sequenced in a study of blood T cell repertoires in COVID-19. Assay: immunoSEQ multiplex PCR; the TCRdb copy retains only in-frame clones and omits some. This sample has about 100,000 clones, with approximately 89% found just once. The source material was peripheral blood. These receptor sequences come from a woman aged 25 to 45 with acute or convalescent COVID-19.

This chain uses TRBV5-1 with TRBJ2-7; no reliable D call. CDR3 length equals 12 residues. Germline V gene sequence: CDR1 SGHRS, CDR2 YFSETQ. V was trimmed by 3 bases and J by 3 bases, leaving 7 bases between them. CDR3 loop: CASSYNSYEQYF. The CDR3 nucleotides are TGCGCCAGCAGCTACAACAGCTACGAGCAGTACTTC.

CDR3 nucleotides: TGTGCCAGTAGTGCTCAGGGAAGGGGCACCGGGGAGCTGTTTTTT. Its protein product is CASSAQGRGTGELFF. This rearrangement joins TRBV19 to TRBJ2-2; a possible D gene is TRBD1 (5 bases). Trimming removed 5 bases at V and 4 bases at J, with 14 bases between. From germline, CDR1 is LNHDA and CDR2 SQIVND (reference sequence). CDR3 length: 15 amino acids.

This clone was observed once. V usage is TRBV2 and J usage is TRBJ2-7; 7 bases fit TRBD1. V shed 5 bases and J 1 base; nucleotides not matched to a gene: 8. The CDR3 contains 15 residues. In germline, CDR1 is SNHLY, CDR2 FYNNEI. For the CDR3, the DNA is TGTGCCAGCAGTTTAGACAGGGTCCTTTCCTACGAGCAGTACTTC. Encoded protein: CASSLDRVLSYEQYF.

The chain combines TRBV7-8 with TRBJ1-2, with D tentatively TRBD1 (5 bases). V gave up 0 bases and J gave up 8 bases, with 16 bases separating them. This CDR3 spans 15 amino acids. CDR1 is SGHVS and CDR2 is FQNEAQ in the germline V gene. As DNA, the CDR3 is TGTGCCAGCAGCTTAGCGCGAGTGGGAAAGGGGGGCTACACCTTC. Protein product: CASSLARVGKGGYTF.

The gene calls are TRBV11-2 and TRBJ1-5; 12 bases match TRBD1. V lost 5 bases and J lost 1; bases outside the gene matches: 6. Germline-derived CDR1 and CDR2 are SGHAT and FQNNGV. The CDR3 has 17 amino acids. The CDR3 DNA sequence: TGTGCCAGCAGCCCGGGACAGGGGGCGATGAGCAATCAGCCCCAGCATTTT. Amino acids: CASSPGQGAMSNQPQHF. Full variable domain (rest looked up from reference TRBV11-2 and TRBJ1-5): EAGVAQSPRYKIIEKRQSVAFWCNPISGHATLYWYQQILGQGPKLLIQFQNNGVVDDSQLPKDRFSAERLKGVDSTLKIQPAKLEDSAVYLCASSPGQGAMSNQPQHFGDGTRLSIL.

The CDR3 sequence: CASSPLGGVNTEAFF. The CDR3 nucleotides are TGTGCCAGCAGCCCCCTGGGGGGGGTGAACACTGAAGCTTTCTTT. This chain connects TRBV7-9 to TRBJ1-1; D is possibly TRBD1 (5 bases). V shed 5 bases and J shed 0 bases, with 13 bases lying between them. The CDR3 loop spans 15 amino acids. Germline values: CDR1 SEHNR, CDR2 FQNEAQ (reference sequence).

V gene TRBV6-5 combines with J gene TRBJ2-7, with D possibly being TRBD2 (6 bases). Trimming took 10 bases from V and 2 from J, leaving 15 bases between them. CDR1 MNHEY and CDR2 SVGAGI come from the germline V gene. This CDR3 contains 13 residues. The CDR3 DNA is TGTGCCATCCTCCGGGACTTAACCTACGAGCAGTACTTC. Its protein product is CAILRDLTYEQYF.

The rearrangement links TRBV20-1 to TRBJ2-3; D is undetermined. V lost 8 bases, J lost 5 bases, and 11 bases lay in between. Germline values: CDR1 DFQATT, CDR2 SNEGSKA (reference sequence). The CDR3 sequence is 11 residues long. This CDR3 reads CSLHVLDTQYF. CDR3 DNA: TGCAGTCTCCATGTACTAGATACGCAGTATTTT.

The rearrangement links TRBV5-1 to TRBJ1-1; 9 bases are a match to TRBD1. This CDR3 comprises 17 residues. Germline loops: CDR1 SGHRS, CDR2 YFSETQ. With 0 bases clipped from V and 5 bases from J, the junction kept 11 bases outside the gene matches. The CDR3 nucleotides are TGCGCCAGCAGCTTGGCCAGGGGACAGGGTGGTGGGACTGAAGCTTTCTTT. Residues: CASSLARGQGGGTEAFF.

This clone came up a few times. The chain employs TRBV2 and TRBJ1-3; unclear D gene. Trimming left V 5 bases short and J 0 bases short, with 14 bases between. Germline CDR1 SNHLY, CDR2 FYNNEI. The CDR3 loop spans 16 amino acids. The CDR3 loop is CASSMEALTSGNTIYF. CDR3 DNA sequence: TGTGCCAGCAGTATGGAGGCCCTCACCTCTGGAAACACCATATATTTT.

This sequence joins TRBV5-1 and TRBJ2-3; a possible D gene is TRBD1 (6 bases). The V end lost 0 bases, the J end lost 3 bases, and 11 bases lay between the germline ends. This CDR3 is built from 15 residues. CDR1 SGHRS and CDR2 YFSETQ come from the germline V gene. The CDR3 protein is CASSLEGGGTDTQYF. CDR3 coding DNA: TGCGCCAGCAGCTTGGAAGGGGGTGGGACAGATACGCAGTATTTT.

This clone has a handful of counts. The chain combines TRBV27 with TRBJ2-7; TRBD2 might be the D (5 bases). Germline loops: CDR1 MNHEY, CDR2 SMNVEV (reference sequence). V shed 2 bases and J shed 1 base, with 12 bases lying between them. CDR3 size: 15 residues. The CDR3 sequence is CASSLNYAGSYEQYF. The CDR3, as DNA: TGTGCCAGCAGTTTAAACTATGCGGGTTCCTACGAGCAGTACTTC.

The chain uses TRBV7-9 and TRBJ2-5; 7 bases line up with TRBD1. The CDR3 has 15 amino acids. Germline values: CDR1 SEHNR, CDR2 FQNEAQ (reference sequence). The junction had 8 bases not matched to a gene; V was cut back by 3 bases and J by 4 bases. This chain's CDR3 is CASSLGRQGPETQYF. CDR3 coding DNA: TGTGCCAGCAGCTTGGGGCGACAGGGCCCAGAGACCCAGTACTTC.

This rearrangement joins TRBV27 to TRBJ1-1, with 8 bases identical to TRBD1. CDR3 length equals 16 residues. With 7 bases clipped from V and 4 bases from J, the junction kept 14 bases outside the gene matches. Germline V gene sequence: CDR1 MNHEY, CDR2 SMNVEV (reference sequence). This chain's CDR3 is CASIGGNRGLGTEAFF. The CDR3 DNA reads as TGTGCCAGCATCGGGGGCAACAGGGGGTTAGGCACTGAAGCTTTCTTT.